The present entry profiles one TCR beta chain with its context. Its antigen is not identified. Unique molecular identifiers featured in each of the TCR beta cDNA libraries. TCRdb re-analysed the PCR reads in MiXCR, keeping a single row per CDR3 protein. The sample shows about 560,000 distinct CDR3 sequences, 44% of them seen only once. The entry originates in a study of post-analysis software for immune sequencing data. Study-wide results and limits: The study found significantly lower normalized Chao1 diversity in multiple sclerosis patients than in controls. By F measure, samples from a shared preparation batch strongly co-clustered. Elevated frequency relative to controls characterized several TRBV segments in patients, TRBV5-6, TRBV5-1 and TRBV20-1 among them.

V shed 5 bases and J 7 bases; nucleotides not matched to a gene: 10. Germline CDR1 reads SGHTA; CDR2 reads FQGNSA. This CDR3 is built from 15 residues. The sequence derives from a girl aged 5-17 years with multiple sclerosis. Material for sequencing was blood. The J gene is TRBJ2-3, the V gene TRBV7-2, with 9 bases that match TRBD2. The CDR3 loop reads CASSPGGAGGYTQYF. CDR3 nucleotide sequence: TGTGCCAGCAGCCCGGGGGGAGCGGGAGGTTATACGCAGTATTTT.